This T cell receptor (beta chain) emerged from a study of T cell changes during pregnancy in multiple sclerosis. CDR3 length: 12 amino acids. V dropped 7 bases and J dropped 6 bases, with 10 bases sitting between them. The germline V gene encodes CDR1 SEHNR and CDR2 FQNEAQ (reference sequence). TCRdb keeps only in-frame clones here, not all; method: immunoSEQ multiplex PCR. The table shows 30,000 to 40,000 clones, with 90% occurring only once. The sequence was collected from a female donor in good health, enrolled as a control in a pregnancy study. Specimen: peripheral blood, collected in the third trimester of pregnancy. The chain combines TRBV7-9 with TRBJ1-3; D is unclear. The CDR3 region has the DNA TGTGCCAGCACGAATCCGGTAAACACCATATATTTT. Its translation: CASTNPVNTIYF. Full variable domain (missing parts from reference TRBV7-9 and TRBJ1-3): DTGVSQNPRHKITKRGQNVTFRCDPISEHNRLYWYRQTLGQGPEFLTYFQNEAQLEKSRLLSDRFSAERPKGSFSTLEIQRTEQGDSAMYLCASTNPVNTIYFGEGSWLTVV.